This T cell receptor (beta chain) was obtained from a study of CXCR3-negative and CXCR3-positive naive CD8 T cells. Broader study findings: The level of CXCR3 expression partially decreased after cryopreservation; the majority of assays used fresh PBMCs.

CDR1 SQVTM and CDR2 ANQGSEA come from the germline V gene. This CDR3 region has 11 residues. The TRB cDNA libraries were prepared by 5' RACE with UMI labels. TCRdb re-called the 5' RACE reads and gives one entry per CDR3 protein, without DNA. The sample table sets out over 40,000 distinct CDR3 sequences. On this clonotype itself: What it binds is unknown.

Sequenced: naive CXCR3- CD8+ T cells from blood. As to subset: CD45RO-CCR7+CD27+CD95- naive CD8+ T cells lacking CXCR3 (TNR3-). The receptor comes from a human donor in good health. Some clones in this sample may be carry-over from other donors' samples. V is TRBV29-1 and J is TRBJ2-2. This chain's CDR3 is CSVDTAGELFF.